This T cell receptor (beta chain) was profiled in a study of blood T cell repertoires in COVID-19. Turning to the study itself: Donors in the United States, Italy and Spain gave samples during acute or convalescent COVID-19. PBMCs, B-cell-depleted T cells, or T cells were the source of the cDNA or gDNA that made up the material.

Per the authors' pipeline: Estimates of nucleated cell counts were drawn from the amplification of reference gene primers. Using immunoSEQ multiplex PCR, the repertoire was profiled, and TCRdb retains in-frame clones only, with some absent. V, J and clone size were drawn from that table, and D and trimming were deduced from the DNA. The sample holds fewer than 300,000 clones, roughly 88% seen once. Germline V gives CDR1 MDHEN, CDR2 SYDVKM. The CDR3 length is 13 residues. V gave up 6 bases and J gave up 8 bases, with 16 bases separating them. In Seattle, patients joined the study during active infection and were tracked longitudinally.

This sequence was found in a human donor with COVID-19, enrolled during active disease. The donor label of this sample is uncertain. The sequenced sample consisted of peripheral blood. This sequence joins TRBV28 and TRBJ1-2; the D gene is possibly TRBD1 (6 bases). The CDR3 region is CASRDRDLGGYTF. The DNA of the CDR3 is TGTGCCAGCAGGGACAGAGACCTAGGGGGCTACACCTTC.